The clone carrying this T cell receptor beta chain has a count of ten or more. Its antigen is unknown. RNA transcripts were the template for amplifying TCR beta CDR3 regions. Researchers ran a first-round RT-PCR on the TCR CDR3 using the HTBI primer set. TCRdb reanalysed the multiplex PCR reads using MiXCR and keeps one entry per CDR3 protein. The profile shows some 400,000 distinct CDR3 sequences, roughly 19% of them singletons. Trimming cost V 4 bases and J 2 bases, with 13 bases left between them. Germline lookup yields CDR1 SGHRS and CDR2 YFSETQ. The length of the CDR3 is 14 residues. 10 ml of fresh peripheral blood supplied the PBMCs. This sample is part of a study of T cells in Graves' hyperthyroidism and ophthalmopathy. Findings of the study overall: The blood repertoire included most of the expanded thyroid clonotypes above 0.001.

The V gene is TRBV5-1, the J gene TRBJ2-7, with D perhaps assigned TRBD1 or TRBD2 (5 bases each). The TCR originated in a woman between 18 and 29 years old with Graves' hyperthyroidism. The sample was blood. The CDR3 is CASSPPGRTYEQYF. In nucleotides, the CDR3 is TGCGCCAGCAGCCCCCCGGGGCGGACCTACGAGCAGTACTTC. Variable domain in full (rest from reference TRBV5-1 and TRBJ2-7): KAGVTQTPRYLIKTRGQQVTLSCSPISGHRSVSWYQQTPGQGLQFLFEYFSETQRNKGNFPGRFSGRQFSNSRSEMNVSTLELGDSALYLCASSPPGRTYEQYFGPGTRLTVT.